This T cell receptor (beta chain) was recorded in a study of shared clonotypes between healthy human individuals. For the study at large: CD8 memory received one plate per donor, CD8 naive two, CD4 memory three and CD4 naive three.

Generated by immunoSEQ multiplex PCR, the TCRdb table keeps only in-frame clones and is missing some. Counted here are approximately 2.5 million clones, around 94% occurring once; the ten biggest clones make up 0.13% to 0.15%. There are 13 residues in the CDR3. Trimming removed 4 bases from V and 7 bases from J, with 8 bases in between. Per germline, CDR1 MGHDK and CDR2 SYGVNS. This clone was counted between two and nine times. This sequence was found in a man aged 18-30 years in good health. The V gene is TRBV25-1, the J gene TRBJ1-6; D possibly corresponds to TRBD1 (6 bases). Sequencing input: naive CD4+ T cells sorted from blood. Subset here: CD45RA+ positively selected. The DNA of the CDR3 is TGTGCCAGCAGTGGACAGGCCAATTCACCCCTCCACTTT. As protein: CASSGQANSPLHF.